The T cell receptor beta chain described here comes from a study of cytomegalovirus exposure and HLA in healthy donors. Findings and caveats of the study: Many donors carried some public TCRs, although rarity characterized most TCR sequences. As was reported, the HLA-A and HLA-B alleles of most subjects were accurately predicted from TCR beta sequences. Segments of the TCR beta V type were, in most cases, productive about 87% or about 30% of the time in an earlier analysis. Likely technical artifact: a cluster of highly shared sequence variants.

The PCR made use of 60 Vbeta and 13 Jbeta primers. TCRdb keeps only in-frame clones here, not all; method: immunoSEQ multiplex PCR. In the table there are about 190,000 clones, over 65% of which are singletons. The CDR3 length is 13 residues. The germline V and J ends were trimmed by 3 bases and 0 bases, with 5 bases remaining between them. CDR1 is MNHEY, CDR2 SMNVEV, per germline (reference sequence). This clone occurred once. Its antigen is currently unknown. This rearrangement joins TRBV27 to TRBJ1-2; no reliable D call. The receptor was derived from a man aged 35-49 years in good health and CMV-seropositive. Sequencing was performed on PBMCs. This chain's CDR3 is CASSLRANYGYTF. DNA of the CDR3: TGTGCCAGCAGTTTGAGAGCTAACTATGGCTACACCTTC.